This T cell receptor beta chain was retrieved from a study of T cells in Graves' hyperthyroidism and ophthalmopathy. The study left out patients who had uncontrolled infection, other autoimmune disease, pregnancy or lactation. For the diagnoses, clinical symptoms, serum thyroxine and TRAb, thyroid ultrasound and orbital computed tomography were used. The trim removed 4 bases at V and 5 bases at J, leaving 5 bases unmatched. This CDR3 has 13 amino acids. CDR1 SGDLS and CDR2 YYNGEE come from the germline V gene. There were TCR beta CDR3 regions amplified from RNA transcripts. The HTBI primer set drove a first-round RT-PCR of the TCR CDR3. TCRdb re-derived calls from the multiplex PCR reads in MiXCR, one entry per CDR3 protein. The table lists more than 500,000 distinct CDR3 sequences, 40% to 50% of them singletons. For this clonotype: Its antigen remains unknown.

Notes on the study in general: The blood repertoire included most of the expanded thyroid clonotypes above 0.001. Before onset, ophthalmopathy was predicted by the model a median around 6 months earlier.

The clonotype comes from an adult woman with Graves' disease, either hyperthyroidism or ophthalmopathy (not recorded which). The genes are TRBV9 and TRBJ2-5; 7 bases are a match to TRBD2. Sample: peripheral blood or thyroid tissue (not recorded which). The CDR3 loop is CASSSVGGETQYF. The CDR3 region has the DNA TGTGCCAGCAGCTCTGTGGGGGGGGAGACCCAGTACTTC.